This TCR beta chain was sequenced during a study of human CD8 memory T cell subsets. Scientists made TCR beta libraries using UMI-labeled 5' RACE. After re-calling the 5' RACE reads, TCRdb lists one entry per CDR3 protein, DNA absent. This repertoire includes about 10,000 distinct CDR3 sequences. CDR3 length equals 15 residues. Germline CDR1 and CDR2: SNHLY and FYNNEI. The source of the RNA was duplicate vials containing around 160,000 sorted CD8+ T cells for each subset. The source is a human donor in good health. The sequencing input was CD8+ T cells from PBMCs. The chain recombines TRBV2 with TRBJ2-3. CDR3 sequence reads: CARLGSRQGSDTQYF.